This T cell receptor beta chain was sequenced during a study of PD-1 blockade in classical Hodgkin lymphoma. Looking at the study overall: Intravenous delivery of nivolumab at 3 mg/kg to patients occurred every 2 weeks. Study results and limitations: The drivers behind the repertoire differences, possibly disease activity or prior therapy, remain undefined. Exclusion was the outcome for patients who began nivolumab under 1 year after ASCT.

Using immunoSEQ multiplex PCR, the repertoire was profiled, and TCRdb retains in-frame clones only, with some absent. The sample carries around 100,000 clones, about 89% recorded once. With regard to this clone: What it binds is not known.

All patients experienced relapse after autologous stem cell transplantation, and brentuximab vedotin exposure was variable. Reported best responses ranged across complete response, partial response or progressive disease. The germline CDR1 and CDR2 sequences are LGHNA and YSLEER. This CDR3 has 16 amino acids. V gave up 1 base and J gave up 1 base, with 10 bases separating them. The genes are TRBV4-3 and TRBJ1-4; no reliable D call. The TCR originated in a human donor with classical Hodgkin lymphoma. The specimen was peripheral blood mononuclear cells (PBMCs), collected before the second cycle of nivolumab. The CDR3 DNA sequence: TGCGCCAGCAGCCAAGTATCCCGTGGAACTAATGAAAAACTGTTTTTT. It translates to CASSQVSRGTNEKLFF.